Listed here are 25 T cell receptor beta chains from one sample, sequenced in a study of blood T cell repertoires in COVID-19. The repertoire was sequenced with immunoSEQ multiplex PCR; TCRdb's copy has only in-frame clones and lacks some. The data contain approximately 210,000 clones, 70% to 85% of them seen just once; the ten biggest clones take up 15%. The sequencing input was PBMCs or T cells enriched from blood (not recorded which). These receptors came from a man between 35 and 55 years old who had recovered from COVID-19.

The rearrangement uses TRBV5-1 and TRBJ1-2, with a tentative D call TRBD1 (5 bases). The CDR3 is 13 amino acids. The V and J ends lost 4 bases and 6 bases respectively, with 13 bases between them. Germline loops: CDR1 SGHRS, CDR2 YFSETQ. The CDR3 is CASSPDSLNGYTF. CDR3 nucleotide sequence: TGCGCCAGCAGCCCTGACAGCCTCAATGGCTACACCTTC.

The rearrangement joins TRBV6-6 to TRBJ2-1; no clear D gene. Per germline, CDR1 MNHNY and CDR2 SVGAGI (reference sequence). The CDR3 contains 13 residues. Trimming took off 0 bases at V and 8 bases at J, with 8 bases between the two ends. The CDR3 is CASSYSRVDEQFF. CDR3 in DNA: TGTGCCAGCAGTTACTCCCGGGTGGATGAGCAGTTCTTC.

V usage is TRBV9 and J usage is TRBJ2-7; TRBD1 agrees at 7 bases. This CDR3 has 13 residues. The ends lost 3 bases at V and 5 bases at J; junction bases unmatched: 5. Germline CDR1 reads SGDLS; CDR2 reads YYNGEE. CDR3 sequence (DNA): TGTGCCAGCAGCGCGACAGGGTTCAACGAGCAGTACTTC. Its translation: CASSATGFNEQYF.

The chain employs TRBV6-2 or TRBV6-3 and TRBJ2-1; 13 bases match TRBD2. Unmatched junction bases numbered 9, after V lost 5 bases and J lost 5 bases. Germline V lookup: CDR1 MNHEY, CDR2 SVGEGT. CDR3 length: 17 residues. CDR3 DNA sequence: TGTGCCAGCAGTCCCCAACTAGCGGGGGGGCCTGACAATGAGCAGTTCTTC. Translated: CASSPQLAGGPDNEQFF.

The chain couples TRBV27 to TRBJ2-2; D remains ambiguous. Looked up from germline, CDR1 is MNHEY and CDR2 is SMNVEV (reference sequence). The ends were cut back, 6 bases at V and 2 bases at J, with 7 bases in the middle. CDR3 length equals 13 residues. CDR3 sequence: CASSLSNTGELFF. CDR3 in DNA: TGTGCCAGCAGCCTGTCCAACACCGGGGAGCTGTTTTTT.

Here the CDR3 reads CASSGGNSNQPQHF. In DNA, the CDR3 is TGTGCCAGCAGTGGAGGGAATAGCAATCAGCCCCAGCATTTT. The rearrangement links TRBV25-1 to TRBJ1-5; D is undetermined. Germline V gene sequence: CDR1 MGHDK, CDR2 SYGVNS. V lost 4 bases, J lost 0 bases, and 7 bases lay in between. The CDR3 contains 14 residues.

This chain uses TRBV27 with TRBJ2-5, with 10 nucleotides matching TRBD2. Germline CDR1 MNHEY, CDR2 SMNVEV (reference sequence). Germline trimming cut 2 bases from V and 4 bases from J; bases unmatched to any gene: 7. The CDR3 is made up of 16 amino acids. This chain's CDR3 is CASSLTGTSELETQYF. The CDR3 DNA reads TGTGCCAGCAGTTTAACCGGGACTAGCGAATTAGAGACCCAGTACTTC.

This chain joins TRBV30 and TRBJ2-1, with D possibly TRBD1 on 6 matching bases. The CDR3 runs to 14 residues. V lost 1 base and J 10 bases, leaving 17 bases between the germline ends. Per germline, CDR1 GTSNPN and CDR2 SVGIG (reference sequence). In DNA form, the CDR3 reads TGTGCCTGGAGTGGACAGGAGTTGGGATTAGAGCAGTTCTTC. Its translation is CAWSGQELGLEQFF.

CDR3 loop: CAIRGGTGRENNEQFF. In nucleotides, the CDR3 is TGTGCCATCAGGGGGGGGACAGGGCGCGAAAACAATGAGCAGTTCTTC. This sequence joins TRBV10-3 and TRBJ2-1; TRBD1 matches 9 bases. This CDR3 is built from 16 residues. From germline, CDR1 is ENHRY and CDR2 SYGVKD. The J segment lost 5 bases and the V segment lost 6 bases, leaving 11 bases of the junction unmatched.

This sequence joins TRBV5-4 and TRBJ2-1; 8 bases are a match to TRBD1. Germline assignment: CDR1 SGHNT and CDR2 YYREEE (reference sequence). V was pared by 4 bases and J by 16 bases, with 10 bases of the junction left unmatched. CDR3 size: 12 residues. The CDR3 is CASSRAGTGLFF. Written as DNA, the CDR3 is TGTGCCAGCAGCCGGGCAGGGACAGGTCTATTCTTC.

This clone was seen only a few times. The chain employs TRBV18 and TRBJ1-4, with 8 bases matching TRBD1. Germline CDR1 and CDR2: KGHSH and LQKENI. With 0 bases clipped from V and 13 bases from J, the junction kept 7 bases outside the gene matches. The CDR3 runs 14 residues. CDR3 region: CASSPPGQAGRLFF. The DNA for the CDR3 is TGTGCCAGCTCACCACCGGGACAGGCAGGGAGACTGTTTTTT.

V and J are TRBV18 and TRBJ2-3; D remains unclear. The CDR3 loop spans 17 amino acids. V lost 3 bases and J 8 bases, leaving 24 bases between the germline ends. CDR1 KGHSH and CDR2 LQKENI come from the germline V gene. CDR3 nucleotides: TGTGCCAGCTCACCGGTTTCTGAGACGCTGCTAGGTGGTACGCAGTATTTT. It specifies CASSPVSETLLGGTQYF.

The chain employs TRBV18 and TRBJ2-7, with 10 bases matching TRBD1. The CDR3 contains 14 residues. Trimming removed 5 bases from V and 6 bases from J; junction bases left unmatched: 7. Germline V gene sequence: CDR1 KGHSH, CDR2 LQKENI. The CDR3 loop is CASSRTGTGAEQYF. For the CDR3, the DNA is TGTGCCAGCTCAAGAACCGGGACAGGGGCCGAGCAGTACTTC.

This clone came up once. The V gene is TRBV2, the J gene TRBJ2-5; D is possibly TRBD2 (5 bases). Germline values: CDR1 SNHLY, CDR2 FYNNEI. V was pared by 7 bases and J by 3 bases, with 6 bases between. The CDR3 spans 11 residues. The CDR3 DNA reads as TGTGCCAGCAAGAGGGAAGAGACCCAGTACTTC. Its protein product is CASKREETQYF.

The J gene is TRBJ1-2, the V gene TRBV7-3; 7 bases align to TRBD1. CDR1 SGHTA and CDR2 FQGTGA come from the germline V gene. The CDR3 spans 13 residues. The trim removed 5 bases at V and 6 bases at J, leaving 6 bases unmatched. This CDR3 is CASSVTQGHGYTF. For the CDR3, the DNA is TGTGCCAGCAGCGTCACACAGGGGCATGGCTACACCTTC. The full variable domain, in which reference TRBV7-3 and TRBJ1-2 provide the parts outside the CDR3, is GAGVSQTPSNKVTEKGKYVELRCDPISGHTALYWYRQSLGQGPEFLIYFQGTGAADDSGLPNDRFFAVRPEGSVSTLKIQRTERGDSAVYLCASSVTQGHGYTFGSGTRLTVV.

This clone was detected only a few times. This rearrangement joins TRBV7-2 to TRBJ1-3, with 9 bases aligning to TRBD1. V lost 1 base, J lost 4 bases, and 11 bases stayed unmatched. CDR1 and CDR2 from the germline V gene are SGHTA and FQGNSA. This CDR3 spans 18 amino acids. This chain's CDR3 is CASSLVIVGQGGGNTIYF. CDR3 sequence (DNA): TGTGCCAGCAGCTTAGTAATCGTGGGACAGGGTGGCGGAAACACCATATATTTT.

A few counts support this clone. The CDR3 spells CASSSYGTGNQPQHF. The CDR3 nucleotides are TGTGCCAGCAGCTCCTACGGGACAGGGAATCAGCCCCAGCATTTT. This rearrangement joins TRBV5-6 to TRBJ1-5; 9 bases fit TRBD1. CDR1 SGHDT and CDR2 YYEEEE come from the germline V gene. J was trimmed by 4 bases and V by 3 bases; bases with no gene match: 5. The CDR3 is 15 amino acids.

The chain couples TRBV19 to TRBJ2-1; 7 bases align to TRBD2. In germline, CDR1 is LNHDA, CDR2 SQIVND (reference sequence). After removal of 5 bases from V and 4 bases from J, the junction contained 8 bases not matched to a gene. The CDR3 length is 15 residues. CDR3 in DNA: TGTGCCAGTAGTGCCCTGACTAGCCTTTACAATGAGCAGTTCTTC. As protein: CASSALTSLYNEQFF.

This sequence joins TRBV3-1 (or the pseudogene TRBV3-2) and TRBJ1-1; TRBD1 matches 8 bases. The germline gives CDR1 LGHDT, CDR2 YNNKEL (reference sequence). The CDR3 has 15 residues. Trimming cost V 1 base and J 5 bases; bases outside gene matches: 6. This chain's CDR3 is CASSQAPGGGTEAFF. The CDR3 region has the DNA TGTGCCAGCAGCCAAGCTCCAGGGGGCGGGACTGAAGCTTTCTTT.

Written as DNA, the CDR3 is TGCGCCAGCAGCCTAGAGGGGGACAACTCCTACGAGCAGTACTTC. Protein product: CASSLEGDNSYEQYF. The rearrangement joins TRBV5-1 to TRBJ2-7, with TRBD1 as a possible D gene (6 bases). V lost 4 bases and J 0 bases, leaving 14 bases between the germline ends. The CDR3 has 15 amino acids. Germline V gives CDR1 SGHRS, CDR2 YFSETQ.

DNA for the CDR3: TGTGCCAGCAGCCAAGTTTCGTCGGGGCAGTACTTC. As protein: CASSQVSSGQYF. V is TRBV3-1 (or the pseudogene TRBV3-2) and J is TRBJ2-7; D not certain. Looked up from germline, CDR1 is LGHDT and CDR2 is YNNKEL (reference sequence). V lost 1 base to trimming and J lost 9 bases, with 10 bases between them. This CDR3 is 12 amino acids long.

The chain links TRBV9 to TRBJ2-2, with D tentatively TRBD1 (6 bases). The CDR3 has 16 residues. Deletions cut 4 bases from V and 1 base from J, with 14 bases between. Germline V gene lookup returns CDR1 SGDLS and CDR2 YYNGEE. CDR3 in DNA: TGTGCCAGCAGCCATGGGGGCAGGCAGAACACCGGGGAGCTGTTTTTT. Translating gives CASSHGGRQNTGELFF.

The rearrangement uses TRBV19 and TRBJ2-3, with 13 bases matching TRBD2. The V gene end was trimmed by 8 bases and the J gene end by 3 bases; junction bases not matched to a gene: 5. The CDR3 loop spans 15 amino acids. Germline V gives CDR1 LNHDA, CDR2 SQIVND (reference sequence). The CDR3 DNA follows: TGTGCCAGTCGCAGGACTAGCGGGGGTACAGATACGCAGTATTTT. This encodes CASRRTSGGTDTQYF. Drawing the rest from reference TRBV19 and TRBJ2-3, the complete variable domain is DGGITQSPKYLFRKEGQNVTLSCEQNLNHDAMYWYRQDPGQGLRLIYYSQIVNDFQKGDIAEGYSVSREKKESFPLTVTSAQKNPTAFYLCASRRTSGGTDTQYFGPGTRLTVL.

This chain connects TRBV18 to TRBJ2-5; possibly TRBD1 for D (7 bases). The germline V gene encodes CDR1 KGHSH and CDR2 LQKENI. The CDR3 runs to 14 residues. Trimming took 3 bases from V and 3 from J, leaving 11 bases between them. The CDR3 loop reads CASSPLRGEETQYF. The CDR3 DNA follows: TGTGCCAGCTCACCCCTCAGGGGGGAAGAGACCCAGTACTTC.

This sequence joins TRBV5-4 and TRBJ1-2, with 7 positions matching TRBD1. Germline loops: CDR1 SGHNT, CDR2 YYREEE (reference sequence). The V and J ends lost 3 bases and 8 bases, in that order; junction bases with no gene match: 7. The CDR3 runs to 13 residues. CDR3 amino acids: CASSSKGARGYTF. The CDR3 coding sequence is TGTGCCAGCAGCTCTAAGGGGGCGCGGGGCTACACCTTC.